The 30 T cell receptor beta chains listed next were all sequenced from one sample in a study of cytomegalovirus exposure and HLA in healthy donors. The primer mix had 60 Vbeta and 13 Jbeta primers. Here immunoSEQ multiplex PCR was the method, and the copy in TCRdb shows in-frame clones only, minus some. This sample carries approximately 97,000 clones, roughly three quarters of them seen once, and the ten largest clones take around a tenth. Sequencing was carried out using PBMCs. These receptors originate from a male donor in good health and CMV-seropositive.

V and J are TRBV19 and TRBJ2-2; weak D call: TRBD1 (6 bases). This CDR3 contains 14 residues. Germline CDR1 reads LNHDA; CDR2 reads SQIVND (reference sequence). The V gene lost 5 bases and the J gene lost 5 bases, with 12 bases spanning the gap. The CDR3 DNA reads TGTGCCAGTAGTCCCAGGCAGGGGACCGGGGAGCTGTTTTTT. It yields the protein CASSPRQGTGELFF.

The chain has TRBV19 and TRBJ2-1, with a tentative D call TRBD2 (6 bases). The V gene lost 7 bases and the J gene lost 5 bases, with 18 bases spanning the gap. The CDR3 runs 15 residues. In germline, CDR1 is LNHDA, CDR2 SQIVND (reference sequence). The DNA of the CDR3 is TGTGCCAGTAATCTGCCCCCCGGGAGTAACAATGAGCAGTTCTTC. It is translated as CASNLPPGSNNEQFF. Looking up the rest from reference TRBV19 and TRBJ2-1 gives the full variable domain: DGGITQSPKYLFRKEGQNVTLSCEQNLNHDAMYWYRQDPGQGLRLIYYSQIVNDFQKGDIAEGYSVSREKKESFPLTVTSAQKNPTAFYLCASNLPPGSNNEQFFGPGTRLTVL.

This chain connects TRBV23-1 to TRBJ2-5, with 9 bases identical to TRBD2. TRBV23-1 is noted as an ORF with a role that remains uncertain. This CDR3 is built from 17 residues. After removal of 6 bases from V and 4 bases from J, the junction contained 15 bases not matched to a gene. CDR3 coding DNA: TGCGCCAGCAGCCGACTAGCGGAAATCAATCGTGGAGAGACCCAGTACTTC. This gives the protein CASSRLAEINRGETQYF.

The CDR3 is CASSGLAGGPSTDTQYF. The CDR3 DNA follows: TGCGCCAGCAGCGGGCTAGCGGGAGGGCCCAGCACAGATACGCAGTATTTT. The chain has TRBV5-1 and TRBJ2-3, with TRBD2 matching over 12 bases. This CDR3 is built from 17 residues. V was clipped by 4 bases and J by 0 bases; unmatched bases: 6. CDR1 is SGHRS, CDR2 YFSETQ, per germline.

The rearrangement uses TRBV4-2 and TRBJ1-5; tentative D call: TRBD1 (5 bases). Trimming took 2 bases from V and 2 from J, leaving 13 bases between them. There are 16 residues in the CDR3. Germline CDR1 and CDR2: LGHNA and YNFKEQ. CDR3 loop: CASSQSFRAGNQPQHF. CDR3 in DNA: TGTGCCAGCAGCCAATCATTCAGGGCCGGCAATCAGCCCCAGCATTTT.

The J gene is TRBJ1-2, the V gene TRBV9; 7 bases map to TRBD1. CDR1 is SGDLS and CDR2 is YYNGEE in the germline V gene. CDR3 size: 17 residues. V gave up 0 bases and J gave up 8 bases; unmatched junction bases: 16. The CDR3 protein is CASSVDPVAQGLGGYTF. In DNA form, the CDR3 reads TGTGCCAGCAGCGTAGACCCCGTGGCACAGGGGCTAGGAGGCTACACCTTC.

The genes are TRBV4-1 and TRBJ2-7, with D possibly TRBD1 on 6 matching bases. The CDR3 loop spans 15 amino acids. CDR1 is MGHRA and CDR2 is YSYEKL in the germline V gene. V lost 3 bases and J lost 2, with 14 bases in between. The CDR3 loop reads CASSQGASPTYEQYF. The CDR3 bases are TGCGCCAGCAGCCAGGGGGCTAGCCCTACCTACGAGCAGTACTTC.

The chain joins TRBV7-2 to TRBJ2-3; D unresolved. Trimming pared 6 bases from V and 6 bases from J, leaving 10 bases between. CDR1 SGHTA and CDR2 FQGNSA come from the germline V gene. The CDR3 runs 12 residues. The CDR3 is CASSFIRDTQYF. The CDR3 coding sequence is TGTGCCAGCAGTTTTATCCGGGATACGCAGTATTTT.

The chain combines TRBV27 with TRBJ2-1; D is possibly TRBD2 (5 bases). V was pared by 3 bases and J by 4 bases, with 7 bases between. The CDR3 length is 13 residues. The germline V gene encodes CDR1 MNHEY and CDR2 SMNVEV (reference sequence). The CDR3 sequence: CASSFGDYNEQFF. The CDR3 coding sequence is TGTGCCAGCAGTTTCGGGGATTACAATGAGCAGTTCTTC.

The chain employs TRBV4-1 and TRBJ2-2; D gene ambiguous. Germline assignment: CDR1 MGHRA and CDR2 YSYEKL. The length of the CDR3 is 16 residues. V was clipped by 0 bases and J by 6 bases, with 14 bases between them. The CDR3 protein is CASSQDYSERSGELFF. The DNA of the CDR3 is TGCGCCAGCAGCCAAGATTACTCGGAGAGGTCCGGGGAGCTGTTTTTT.

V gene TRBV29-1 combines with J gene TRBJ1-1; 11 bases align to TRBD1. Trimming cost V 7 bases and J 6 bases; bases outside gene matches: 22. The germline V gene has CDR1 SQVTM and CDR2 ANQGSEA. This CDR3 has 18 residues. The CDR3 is CSDLSRDRGSGRISEAFF. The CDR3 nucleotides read TGCAGCGACCTTTCCCGGGACAGGGGGTCGGGCCGGATCTCTGAAGCTTTCTTT.

Here the CDR3 reads CASSRTGVGEQFF. In DNA form, the CDR3 reads TGTGCCAGCAGTAGGACAGGGGTGGGTGAGCAGTTCTTC. This chain uses TRBV2 with TRBJ2-1, with TRBD1 matching over 9 bases. The CDR3 runs to 13 residues. Germline V lookup: CDR1 SNHLY, CDR2 FYNNEI. V dropped 5 bases and J dropped 9; count of bases not matched to a gene: 5.

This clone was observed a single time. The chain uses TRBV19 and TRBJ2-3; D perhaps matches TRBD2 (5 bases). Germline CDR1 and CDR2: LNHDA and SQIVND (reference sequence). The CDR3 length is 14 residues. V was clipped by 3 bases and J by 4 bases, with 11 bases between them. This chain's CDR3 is CASSIGESADTQYF. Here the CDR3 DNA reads TGTGCCAGTAGTATTGGGGAGAGCGCAGATACGCAGTATTTT.

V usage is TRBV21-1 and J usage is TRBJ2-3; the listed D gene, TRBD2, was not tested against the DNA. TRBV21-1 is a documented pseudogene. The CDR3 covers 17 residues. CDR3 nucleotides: TGTGCCAGCAGCAAAGAGCGGAGGAAGCGTTCCACAGATACGCAGTATTTT. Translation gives CASSKERRKRSTDTQYF.

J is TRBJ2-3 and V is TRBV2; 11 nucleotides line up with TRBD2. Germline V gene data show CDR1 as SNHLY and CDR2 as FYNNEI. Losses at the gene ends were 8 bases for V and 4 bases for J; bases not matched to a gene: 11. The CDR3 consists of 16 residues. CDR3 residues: CASASGLAGGADTQYF. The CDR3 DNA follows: TGTGCCAGCGCCTCCGGGCTAGCGGGAGGCGCAGATACGCAGTATTTT.

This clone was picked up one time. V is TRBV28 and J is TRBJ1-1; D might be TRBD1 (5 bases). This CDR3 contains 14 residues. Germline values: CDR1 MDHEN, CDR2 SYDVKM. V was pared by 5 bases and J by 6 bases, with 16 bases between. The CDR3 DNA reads TGTGCCAGCAGTCCGCCCGACAGACCCTCTGAAGCTTTCTTT. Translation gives CASSPPDRPSEAFF.

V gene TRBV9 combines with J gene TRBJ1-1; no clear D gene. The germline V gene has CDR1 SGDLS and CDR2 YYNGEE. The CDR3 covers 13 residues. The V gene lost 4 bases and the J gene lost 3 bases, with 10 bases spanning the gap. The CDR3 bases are TGTGCCAGCAGCTCTACCCCGGACACTGAAGCTTTCTTT. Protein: CASSSTPDTEAFF.

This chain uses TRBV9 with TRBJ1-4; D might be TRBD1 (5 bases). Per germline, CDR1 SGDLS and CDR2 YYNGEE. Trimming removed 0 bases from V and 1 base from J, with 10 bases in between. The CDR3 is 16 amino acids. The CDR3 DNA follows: TGTGCCAGCAGCGTAGGGGGAAGGGGAACTAATGAAAAACTGTTTTTT. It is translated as CASSVGGRGTNEKLFF.

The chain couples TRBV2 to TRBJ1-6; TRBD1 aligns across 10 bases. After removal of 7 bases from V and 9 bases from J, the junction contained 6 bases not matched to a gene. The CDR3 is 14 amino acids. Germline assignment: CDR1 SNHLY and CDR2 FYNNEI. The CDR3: CASTPDRGPSPLHF. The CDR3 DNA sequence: TGTGCCAGCACCCCAGACAGGGGGCCTTCACCCCTCCACTTT.

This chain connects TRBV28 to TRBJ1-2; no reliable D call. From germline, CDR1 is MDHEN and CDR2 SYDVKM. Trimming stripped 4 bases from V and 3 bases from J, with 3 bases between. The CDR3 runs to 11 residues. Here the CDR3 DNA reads TGTGCCAGCAGTTCCTACTATGGCTACACCTTC. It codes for CASSSYYGYTF.

CDR3 sequence: CASSLQSGTDTQYF. The CDR3 nucleotides are TGTGCCAGCAGCCTACAGAGCGGGACCGATACGCAGTATTTT. This chain uses TRBV11-2 with TRBJ2-3, with TRBD2 matching over 7 bases. The CDR3 covers 14 residues. Germline loops: CDR1 SGHAT, CDR2 FQNNGV. The trim removed 5 bases at V and 6 bases at J, leaving 8 bases unmatched.

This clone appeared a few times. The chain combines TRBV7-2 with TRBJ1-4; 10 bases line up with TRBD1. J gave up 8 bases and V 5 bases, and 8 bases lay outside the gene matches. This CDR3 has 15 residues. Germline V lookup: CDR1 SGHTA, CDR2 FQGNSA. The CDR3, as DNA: TGTGCCAGCAGCCCCAGACAGGGGGCTTGGGAAAAACTGTTTTTT. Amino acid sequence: CASSPRQGAWEKLFF. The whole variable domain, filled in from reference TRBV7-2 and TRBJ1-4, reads GAGVSQSPSNKVTEKGKDVELRCDPISGHTALYWYRQSLGQGLEFLIYFQGNSAPDKSGLPSDRFSAERTGGSVSTLTIQRTQQEDSAVYLCASSPRQGAWEKLFFGSGTQLSVL.

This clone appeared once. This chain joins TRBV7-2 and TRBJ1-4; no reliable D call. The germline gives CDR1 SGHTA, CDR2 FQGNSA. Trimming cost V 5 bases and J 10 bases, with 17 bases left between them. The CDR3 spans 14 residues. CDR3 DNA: TGTGCCAGCAGCGTAGACACCCTAGGAGGAAAACTGTTTTTT. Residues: CASSVDTLGGKLFF.

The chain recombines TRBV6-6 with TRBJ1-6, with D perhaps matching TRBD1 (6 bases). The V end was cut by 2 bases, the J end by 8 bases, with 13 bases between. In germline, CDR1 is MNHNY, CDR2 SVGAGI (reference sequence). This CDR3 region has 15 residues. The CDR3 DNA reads TGTGCCAGCAGTTACGAACAGGGAACGGATTCACCCCTCCACTTT. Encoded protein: CASSYEQGTDSPLHF.

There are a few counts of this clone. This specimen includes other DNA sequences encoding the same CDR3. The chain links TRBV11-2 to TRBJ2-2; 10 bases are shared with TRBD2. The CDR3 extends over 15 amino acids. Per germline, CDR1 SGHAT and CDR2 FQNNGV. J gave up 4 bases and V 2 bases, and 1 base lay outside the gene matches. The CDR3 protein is CASSLLAGGTGELFF. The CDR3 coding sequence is TGTGCCAGCAGCTTATTAGCGGGAGGCACCGGGGAGCTGTTTTTT. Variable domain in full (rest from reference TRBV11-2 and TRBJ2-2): EAGVAQSPRYKIIEKRQSVAFWCNPISGHATLYWYQQILGQGPKLLIQFQNNGVVDDSQLPKDRFSAERLKGVDSTLKIQPAKLEDSAVYLCASSLLAGGTGELFFGEGSRLTVL.

CDR3 protein: CASSQDLAGVGDTQYF. Written as DNA, the CDR3 is TGTGCCAGCAGCCAAGATCTAGCGGGAGTGGGGGATACGCAGTATTTT. This chain joins TRBV4-2 and TRBJ2-3; TRBD2 aligns across 10 bases. Germline values: CDR1 LGHNA, CDR2 YNFKEQ. The CDR3 has 16 residues. J lost 6 bases, V lost 0 bases, and 6 bases had no gene match.

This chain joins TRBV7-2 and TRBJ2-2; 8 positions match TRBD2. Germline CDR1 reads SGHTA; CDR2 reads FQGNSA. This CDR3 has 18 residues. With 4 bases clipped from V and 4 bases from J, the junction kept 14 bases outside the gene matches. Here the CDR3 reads CASSSPPGLGTFTGELFF. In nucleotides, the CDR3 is TGTGCCAGCAGCTCCCCCCCGGGACTAGGCACCTTCACCGGGGAGCTGTTTTTT.

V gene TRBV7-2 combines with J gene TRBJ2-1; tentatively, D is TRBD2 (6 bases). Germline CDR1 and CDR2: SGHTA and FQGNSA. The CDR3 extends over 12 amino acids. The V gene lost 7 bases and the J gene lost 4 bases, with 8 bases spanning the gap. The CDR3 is CASTRGYNEQFF. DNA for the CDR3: TGTGCCAGCACCCGGGGGTACAATGAGCAGTTCTTC.

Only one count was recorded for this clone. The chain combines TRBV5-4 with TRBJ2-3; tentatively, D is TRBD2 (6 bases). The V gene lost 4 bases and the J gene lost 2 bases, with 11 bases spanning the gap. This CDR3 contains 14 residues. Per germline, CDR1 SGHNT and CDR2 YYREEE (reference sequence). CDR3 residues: CASSNAGLTDTQYF. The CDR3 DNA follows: TGTGCCAGCAGCAACGCGGGGCTCACAGATACGCAGTATTTT.

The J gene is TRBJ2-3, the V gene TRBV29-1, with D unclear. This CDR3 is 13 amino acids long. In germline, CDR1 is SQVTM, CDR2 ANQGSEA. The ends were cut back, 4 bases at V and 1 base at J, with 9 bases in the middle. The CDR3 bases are TGCAGCGTTGGATCCAGTGGCACAGATACGCAGTATTTT. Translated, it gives CSVGSSGTDTQYF.